The 21 T cell receptor beta chains below all came from one sample that was sequenced in a study of shared clonotypes between healthy human individuals. Data came from immunoSEQ multiplex PCR; TCRdb stores just in-frame clones and leaves some out. The sample includes 500,000 to 700,000 clones, around 95% seen only once; the top ten take over 0.1%. CD45RO-negative cells were positively selected for CCR7, leaving out terminally differentiated effector memory CD45RA+ cells. Sequencing was done on a sample of naive CD8+ T cells sorted from blood. The receptor source for this set is a woman aged 25 to 39 in good health.

This clone was detected once. V usage is TRBV4-2 and J usage is TRBJ2-7; a weak D match, TRBD1 (6 bases). The CDR3 runs 12 residues. Trimming took off 5 bases at V and 3 bases at J, with 8 bases between the two ends. In germline, CDR1 is LGHNA, CDR2 YNFKEQ. The DNA of the CDR3 is TGTGCCAGCAGCGAGACAGGCTACGAGCAGTACTTC. Encoded protein: CASSETGYEQYF.

J is TRBJ2-1 and V is TRBV7-9; D uncertain. The CDR3 runs to 16 residues. Germline V gene lookup returns CDR1 SEHNR and CDR2 FQNEAQ (reference sequence). Trimming removed 1 base at V and 7 bases at J, with 17 bases between. As DNA, the CDR3 is TGTGCCAGCAGCTTAGGCCAGCACGGGCCTCTAAATGAGCAGTTCTTC. It yields the protein CASSLGQHGPLNEQFF.

This clone was recorded only once. The chain joins TRBV7-9 to TRBJ1-2, with D perhaps matching TRBD1 (5 bases). CDR1 is SEHNR and CDR2 is FQNEAQ in the germline V gene (reference sequence). The CDR3 runs 16 residues. The V end lost 0 bases, the J end lost 7 bases, and 18 bases lay between the germline ends. Here the CDR3 reads CASSLAVGGRPTGYTF. CDR3 in DNA: TGTGCCAGCAGCTTAGCCGTGGGGGGGAGACCGACTGGCTACACCTTC.

The chain has TRBV27 and TRBJ2-6; 8 positions agree with TRBD2. Unmatched junction bases numbered 16, after V lost 6 bases and J lost 0 bases. The length of the CDR3 is 20 residues. Germline V gene lookup returns CDR1 MNHEY and CDR2 SMNVEV (reference sequence). The CDR3 DNA is TGTGCCAGCAGGGACCGGACTAGCCCCAGAACCCACTCTGGGGCCAACGTCCTGACTTTC. Protein sequence: CASRDRTSPRTHSGANVLTF. The full variable domain, completed using reference TRBV27 and TRBJ2-6, is EAQVTQNPRYLITVTGKKLTVTCSQNMNHEYMSWYRQDPGLGLRQIYYSMNVEVTDKGDVPEGYKVSRKEKRNFPLILESPSPNQTSLYFCASRDRTSPRTHSGANVLTFGAGSRLTVL.

J is TRBJ2-7 and V is TRBV5-1; D unresolved. With 1 base removed from V and 4 bases from J, the gap between germline ends came to 12 bases. There are 14 residues in the CDR3. Germline V CDR1 and CDR2: SGHRS, YFSETQ. The CDR3 reads CASSLQGLQYEQYF. The CDR3 DNA follows: TGCGCCAGCAGCTTGCAAGGCCTCCAGTACGAGCAGTACTTC.

The V call is TRBV27, the J call TRBJ2-1; the D is unclear. The V gene lost 3 bases and the J gene lost 2 bases, with 2 bases spanning the gap. CDR1 is MNHEY and CDR2 is SMNVEV in the germline V gene (reference sequence). CDR3 length equals 12 residues. CDR3 bases: TGTGCCAGCAGTTTCACCTACAATGAGCAGTTCTTC. Amino acids: CASSFTYNEQFF.

This chain links TRBV28 with TRBJ2-7, with D perhaps matching TRBD1 (7 bases). The germline V gene has CDR1 MDHEN and CDR2 SYDVKM. This CDR3 contains 14 residues. Trimming removed 6 bases from V and 7 bases from J, with 19 bases in between. The CDR3 spells CASSPRQGGGEQYF. DNA for the CDR3: TGTGCCAGCAGCCCCCGGCAGGGGGGTGGGGAGCAGTACTTC.

The chain has TRBV21-1 and TRBJ2-5; TRBD2, the D gene given by the table, was not confirmed from the DNA. The DNA end lines up better with TRBJ2-7; the J call may be wrong. TRBV21-1 has pseudogene status. CDR3 length: 16 amino acids. In DNA, the CDR3 is TGTGCCAGCAGCAAAGTAAAAGCGTTCCTCTCCTACGAGCAGTACTTC. It is translated as CASSKVKAFLSYEQYF.

The chain recombines TRBV10-2 with TRBJ2-7; D remains unclear. V was shortened by 3 bases and J by 5 bases, with 8 bases between the two germline ends. The germline gives CDR1 WSHSY, CDR2 SAAADI. This CDR3 has 12 amino acids. The CDR3 DNA reads TGCGCCAGCAGTGAAGAGGAGAACGAGCAGTACTTC. The encoded protein is CASSEEENEQYF.

The CDR3 loop reads CASSYATATEETQYF. The DNA for the CDR3 is TGTGCCAGTAGTTACGCCACAGCTACAGAAGAGACCCAGTACTTC. This chain uses TRBV19 with TRBJ2-5; D is unclear. V gave up 5 bases and J gave up 3 bases, with 16 bases separating them. CDR1 LNHDA and CDR2 SQIVND come from the germline V gene (reference sequence). The CDR3 is made up of 15 amino acids.

The rearrangement links TRBV2 to TRBJ2-5, with 7 nucleotides matching TRBD1. The CDR3 is 12 residues long. J gave up 4 bases and V 6 bases, and 2 bases lay outside the gene matches. The V gene's germline CDR1 is SNHLY and CDR2 FYNNEI. DNA for the CDR3: TGTGCCAGCAGGACAGGGCCAGAGACCCAGTACTTC. Amino acid sequence: CASRTGPETQYF.

This sequence joins TRBV5-4 and TRBJ2-3; 12 bases line up with TRBD2. The junction had 9 bases not matched to a gene; V was cut back by 4 bases and J by 3 bases. Germline V lookup: CDR1 SGHNT, CDR2 YYREEE (reference sequence). This CDR3 region has 17 residues. The CDR3: CASSHPSGRGVTDTQYF. The DNA of the CDR3 is TGTGCCAGCAGCCATCCTAGCGGGAGGGGGGTGACAGATACGCAGTATTTT.

The V and J genes are TRBV4-1 and TRBJ1-2; 8 bases map to TRBD1. Per the germline V gene, CDR1 is MGHRA and CDR2 is YSYEKL. V shed 1 base and J 6 bases; nucleotides not matched to a gene: 4. The length of the CDR3 is 14 residues. CDR3 sequence: CASSQVTGDDGYTF. The CDR3 DNA reads as TGCGCCAGCAGCCAAGTGACAGGGGACGATGGCTACACCTTC.

The genes are TRBV27 and TRBJ1-2; D gene uncertain. In germline, CDR1 is MNHEY, CDR2 SMNVEV (reference sequence). The CDR3 contains 14 residues. Trimming left V 2 bases short and J 8 bases short, with 15 bases between. The CDR3 DNA is TGTGCCAGCAGTTTAGCTCCACGAATGATGGGCTACACCTTC. Its translation is CASSLAPRMMGYTF.

This clone is a singleton in its sample. The genes are TRBV11-3 and TRBJ1-4; weak D call: TRBD1 (5 bases). The V end lost 5 bases, the J end lost 7 bases, and 14 bases lay between the germline ends. CDR3 length: 14 residues. Germline assignment: CDR1 SGHNT and CDR2 YENEEA. The CDR3 sequence: CASSRHRGSEKLFF. The CDR3, as DNA: TGTGCCAGCAGCCGGCACCGGGGGAGTGAAAAACTGTTTTTT.

This clone came up a few times. V and J are TRBV5-8 and TRBJ1-5, with TRBD1 matching 7 bases. The junction had 4 bases not matched to a gene; V was cut back by 4 bases and J by 0 bases. In germline, CDR1 is SGHTS, CDR2 YDEGEE. The CDR3 extends over 15 amino acids. The CDR3 loop is CASSTGQNSNQPQHF. As DNA, the CDR3 is TGTGCCAGCAGCACGGGACAGAATAGCAATCAGCCCCAGCATTTT.

This clone was observed a few times. The chain joins TRBV30 to TRBJ1-1; D is perhaps TRBD1 (6 bases). V was pared by 0 bases and J by 0 bases, with 11 bases between. Per germline, CDR1 GTSNPN and CDR2 SVGIG (reference sequence). This CDR3 region has 15 residues. The CDR3 DNA reads TGTGCCTGGAGTGTACCAGGACAGATGAACACTGAAGCTTTCTTT. Protein: CAWSVPGQMNTEAFF.

The rearrangement joins TRBV6-4 to TRBJ2-1; TRBD2 agrees at 12 bases. Germline V gene data show CDR1 as MRHNA and CDR2 as SNTAGT. This CDR3 region has 14 residues. The trim removed 9 bases at V and 4 bases at J, leaving 4 bases unmatched. CDR3 sequence (DNA): TGTGCCAGAGCTGGGACTAGCGGGTACAATGAGCAGTTCTTC. Amino acids: CARAGTSGYNEQFF.

This chain links TRBV9 with TRBJ2-3; a possible D gene is TRBD2 (5 bases). CDR1 and CDR2 (germline): SGDLS, YYNGEE. The CDR3 consists of 14 residues. V was cut by 6 bases and J by 4 bases, with 15 bases left in between. CDR3 nucleotide sequence: TGTGCCAGCACTCGGGGTAGCAGCGCAGATACGCAGTATTTT. As protein: CASTRGSSADTQYF.

The chain employs TRBV6-1 and TRBJ2-7, with D perhaps given as TRBD1 or TRBD2 (5 bases each). Germline assignment: CDR1 MNHNS and CDR2 SASEGT. The CDR3 is 13 residues long. The V gene lost 8 bases and the J gene lost 2 bases, with 13 bases spanning the gap. CDR3 in DNA: TGTGCCAGCTGGGGGACGTCCACCTACGAGCAGTACTTC. Translating gives CASWGTSTYEQYF.

This clone was observed once. This chain joins TRBV18 and TRBJ2-2, with D possibly TRBD2 on 5 matching bases. The CDR3 has 14 amino acids. Trimming removed 2 bases at V and 6 bases at J, with 10 bases between. Germline V gene sequence: CDR1 KGHSH, CDR2 LQKENI. The CDR3 DNA reads as TGTGCCAGCTCACCAGAGGGTACTCCCGGGGAGCTGTTTTTT. Its translation: CASSPEGTPGELFF.